This is a list of T cell receptor beta chains from one sample in a study of CD8 T cells in Susac syndrome. MiXCR, applied by TCRdb to the immunoSEQ multiplex PCR reads, yields one record per CDR3 protein. This table has 150,000 to 200,000 distinct CDR3 sequences, around 94% appearing once. Specimen: CD4+ T cells from PBMCs. These TCRs come from a human donor in good health. The CDR3 runs from the conserved cysteine through the conserved F or W. A D gene is named only where the DNA matches it firmly. The size entry is marked missing in some rows and otherwise reads once, few, many or a size class.

TRBJ2-1 TRBV12-3/TRBV12-4 NA NA CASNQGGAEQFF TGTGCCAGCAACCAGGGGGGTGCTGAGCAGTTCTTC
TRBJ2-3 TRBV19 NA NA CASSSVDTQYF TGTGCCAGTAGTAGTGTGGATACGCAGTATTTT
TRBJ2-3 TRBV29-1 NA NA CSAKSPDTQYF TGCAGCGCTAAGAGCCCAGATACGCAGTATTTT
TRBJ2-7 TRBV18 NA TRBD1 CASSGTEGSEQYF TGTGCCAGCTCAGGGACAGAGGGAAGCGAGCAGTACTTC
TRBJ2-7 TRBV20-1 NA TRBD2 CSATPSTSGVTYEQYF TGCAGTGCTACACCCTCGACTAGCGGGGTCACCTACGAGCAGTACTTC
TRBJ2-1 TRBV4-2 NA TRBD2 CASSQVRAGGNLEQFF TGTGCCAGCAGCCAAGTACGGGCGGGGGGCAACCTTGAGCAGTTCTTC
TRBJ2-7 TRBV5-6 once TRBD1 CASSWGQGSYEQYF TGTGCCAGCAGCTGGGGACAGGGCAGCTACGAGCAGTACTTC
TRBJ2-3 TRBV7-2 NA NA CASSLFRESDTQYF TGTGCCAGCAGCTTGTTCAGGGAGTCGGATACGCAGTATTTT
TRBJ2-2 TRBV12-3/TRBV12-4 NA NA CASSRGTGELFF TGTGCCAGCAGCCGAGGGACCGGGGAGCTGTTTTTT
TRBJ2-3 TRBV11-1 few NA CASSGGADTQYF TGTGCCAGCAGCGGCGGGGCAGATACGCAGTATTTT
TRBJ1-6 TRBV19 NA NA CASQAISSYNSPLHF TGTGCCAGTCAGGCAATAAGCTCCTATAATTCACCCCTCCACTTT
TRBJ2-5 TRBV30 NA TRBD2 CAWSQGLAGETQYF TGTGCCTGGAGTCAAGGGCTAGCGGGGGAGACCCAGTACTTC
TRBJ1-2 TRBV3-1 NA NA CASSQVMGYGYTF TGTGCCAGCAGCCAAGTTATGGGCTATGGCTACACCTTC
TRBJ2-7 TRBV18 once NA CASSPQIYEQYF TGTGCCAGCTCCCCACAAATTTACGAGCAGTACTTC
TRBJ1-2 TRBV7-2 NA NA CASSLVLGGTYGYTF TGTGCCAGCAGCTTAGTGCTGGGCGGAACCTATGGCTACACCTTC
TRBJ1-2 TRBV29-1 NA TRBD1 CSVETQGVNYGYTF TGCAGCGTTGAGACACAGGGGGTTAACTATGGCTACACCTTC
TRBJ1-4 TRBV6-2/TRBV6-3 NA NA CASSYSGNEKLFF TGTGCCAGCAGTTACTCAGGAAATGAAAAACTGTTTTTT
TRBJ2-7 TRBV9 NA NA CASSVAVWDEQYF TGTGCCAGCAGCGTAGCAGTTTGGGACGAGCAGTACTTC
TRBJ2-1 TRBV6-6 NA NA CASSFRGALDEQFF TGTGCCAGCAGTTTTCGGGGGGCTTTGGATGAGCAGTTCTTC
TRBJ2-1 TRBV20-1 NA TRBD2 CSARGVLAGAAYNEQFF TGCAGTGCTAGAGGGGTGCTAGCGGGGGCCGCCTACAATGAGCAGTTCTTC
TRBJ2-1 TRBV20-1 NA TRBD2 CSARGVAGGLRSYNEQFF TGCAGTGCTAGAGGAGTAGCGGGGGGTCTACGCTCCTACAATGAGCAGTTCTTC
TRBJ2-7 TRBV7-3 NA TRBD1 CASSPDRGGLYEQYF TGTGCCAGCAGCCCGGACAGGGGGGGGCTTTACGAGCAGTACTTC
TRBJ1-1 TRBV29-1 NA TRBD1 CSVETTGGTEAFF TGCAGCGTCGAGACGACAGGGGGCACTGAAGCTTTCTTT
TRBJ2-3 TRBV11-1 NA TRBD2 CASKEAGGTDTQYF TGTGCCAGCAAGGAAGCGGGGGGCACAGATACGCAGTATTTT
TRBJ2-7 TRBV18 NA TRBD2 CASSLLGGTYEQYF TGTGCCAGCTCACTCCTGGGGGGGACCTACGAGCAGTACTTC
TRBJ2-1 TRBV7-9 NA NA CASSRTRTDNEQFF TGTGCCAGCAGCCGGACCAGGACCGACAATGAGCAGTTCTTC
TRBJ2-7 TRBV30 NA NA CAWSVSPDSEYF TGTGCCTGGAGTGTAAGCCCCGATTCCGAGTACTTC
TRBJ2-7 TRBV4-3 once NA CASSQDSGPAYEQYF TGCGCCAGCAGCCAAGATTCGGGGCCCGCCTACGAGCAGTACTTC
TRBJ2-5 TRBV15 NA TRBD2 CATSRSSGGYSETQYF TGTGCCACCAGCAGATCTAGCGGGGGGTACTCAGAGACCCAGTACTTC